Below are 18 T cell receptor beta chains sequenced from a single sample in a study of T cell responses to AZD1222 COVID-19 vaccine. Sequencing was performed with immunoSEQ multiplex PCR; in TCRdb, only in-frame clones are kept and a portion is missing. The sample has fewer than 100,000 clones; approximately 88% are singletons. The input for sequencing was peripheral blood, taken 28 days after the second AZD1222 dose. Every receptor here comes from an adult who received the AZD1222 COVID-19 vaccine.

The chain joins TRBV13 to TRBJ2-7, with 8 positions matching TRBD1. J lost 6 bases, V lost 4 bases, and 2 bases had no gene match. This CDR3 is built from 12 residues. CDR1 is PRHDT and CDR2 is FYEKMQ in the germline V gene (reference sequence). The CDR3 spells CASSYTGGEQYF. As DNA, the CDR3 is TGTGCCAGCAGCTACACAGGGGGCGAGCAGTACTTC.

V and J are TRBV12-3 or TRBV12-4 and TRBJ1-1; D gene ambiguous. V was trimmed by 5 bases and J by 2 bases, leaving 6 bases between them. The length of the CDR3 is 12 residues. CDR3 loop: CASSEGNTEAFF. Written as DNA, the CDR3 is TGTGCCAGCAGTGAGGGAAACACTGAAGCTTTCTTT.

The chain recombines TRBV27 with TRBJ1-5, with D uncertain. Germline CDR1 is MNHEY and CDR2 is SMNVEV (reference sequence). The length of the CDR3 is 13 residues. Trimming pared 2 bases from V and 7 bases from J, leaving 9 bases between. The CDR3 loop reads CASSLERRQPQHF. In DNA, the CDR3 is TGTGCCAGCAGTTTAGAACGCAGGCAGCCCCAGCATTTT.

V usage is TRBV28 and J usage is TRBJ2-2; D is unresolved. V lost 3 bases and J lost 5, with 7 bases in between. Germline CDR1 is MDHEN and CDR2 is SYDVKM. The CDR3 runs to 13 residues. The CDR3 DNA follows: TGTGCCAGCAGTTTTCTCGTGACCGGGGAGCTGTTTTTT. Protein sequence: CASSFLVTGELFF.

The chain recombines TRBV4-3 with TRBJ2-1, with unresolved D. Per the germline V gene, CDR1 is LGHNA and CDR2 is YSLEER. This CDR3 is built from 13 residues. The V and J ends lost 0 bases and 9 bases respectively, with 9 bases between them. The CDR3 protein is CASSQELAFEQFF. The CDR3 region has the DNA TGCGCCAGCAGCCAAGAGTTAGCTTTTGAGCAGTTCTTC.

The genes are TRBV6-4 and TRBJ2-4, with TRBD2 identical over 7 bases. This CDR3 has 14 amino acids. The ends lost 8 bases at V and 4 bases at J; junction bases unmatched: 8. Germline V CDR1 and CDR2: MRHNA, SNTAGT. The chain's CDR3 is CASFGRGFKNIQYF. DNA for the CDR3: TGTGCCAGCTTTGGGCGGGGGTTTAAAAACATTCAGTACTTC.

The chain uses TRBV27 and TRBJ1-6; TRBD1 might be the D (5 bases). Trimming took off 2 bases at V and 7 bases at J, with 15 bases between the two ends. Germline CDR1 reads MNHEY; CDR2 reads SMNVEV (reference sequence). The CDR3 is 16 residues long. CDR3 nucleotides: TGTGCCAGCAGTTTAAGGTCCGGGACCTCAAATTCACCCCTCCACTTT. This gives the protein CASSLRSGTSNSPLHF.

The chain uses TRBV7-9 and TRBJ2-3; no firm D call. This CDR3 contains 16 residues. With 5 bases removed from V and 2 bases from J, the gap between germline ends came to 17 bases. Germline V lookup: CDR1 SEHNR, CDR2 FQNEAQ (reference sequence). CDR3 sequence: CASSRRDTLNTDTQYF. CDR3 nucleotides: TGTGCCAGCAGCCGACGAGATACTCTTAACACAGATACGCAGTATTTT.

The chain has TRBV9 and TRBJ2-3; TRBD1 matches 10 bases. Germline assignment: CDR1 SGDLS and CDR2 YYNGEE. This CDR3 has 16 amino acids. After removal of 3 bases from V and 8 bases from J, the junction contained 12 bases not matched to a gene. The CDR3 is CASSGTGTGAAGTQYF. The CDR3 DNA is TGTGCCAGCAGCGGAACCGGGACAGGGGCCGCTGGTACGCAGTATTTT.

The chain carries TRBV10-3 and TRBJ1-3; no clear D. Trimming cost V 0 bases and J 0 bases, with 9 bases left between them. The CDR3 has 16 amino acids. CDR1 and CDR2 (germline): ENHRY, SYGVKD. Written as DNA, the CDR3 is TGTGCCATCAGTGAGTCGCAGGACCACTCTGGAAACACCATATATTTT. This codes for CAISESQDHSGNTIYF.

This chain links TRBV19 with TRBJ2-7, with TRBD1 as a possible D gene (6 bases). The germline V gene encodes CDR1 LNHDA and CDR2 SQIVND (reference sequence). The V and J ends lost 1 base and 7 bases respectively, with 17 bases between them. This CDR3 is 15 amino acids long. The CDR3 region is CASSIVGQGYEEQYF. In nucleotides, the CDR3 is TGTGCCAGTAGTATAGTGGGGCAGGGGTACGAAGAGCAGTACTTC. Together with reference TRBV19 and TRBJ2-7, the CDR3 gives the full variable domain: DGGITQSPKYLFRKEGQNVTLSCEQNLNHDAMYWYRQDPGQGLRLIYYSQIVNDFQKGDIAEGYSVSREKKESFPLTVTSAQKNPTAFYLCASSIVGQGYEEQYFGPGTRLTVT.

The V call is TRBV18, the J call TRBJ1-2; D perhaps matches TRBD1 (5 bases). From germline, CDR1 is KGHSH and CDR2 LQKENI. This CDR3 region has 15 residues. The V gene lost 0 bases and the J gene lost 3 bases, with 11 bases spanning the gap. The chain's CDR3 is CASSPPRGWDYGYTF. The CDR3 bases are TGTGCCAGCTCACCACCGAGGGGCTGGGACTATGGCTACACCTTC.

V gene TRBV6-4 combines with J gene TRBJ2-3; TRBD1 matches at 11 bases. Trimming at V came to 5 bases and at J to 4 bases, leaving 2 bases not matched to a gene. Germline assignment: CDR1 MRHNA and CDR2 SNTAGT. The CDR3 contains 14 residues. The CDR3 is CASSQGQGADTQYF. The CDR3 coding sequence is TGTGCCAGCAGTCAGGGACAGGGGGCAGATACGCAGTATTTT.

The V and J genes are TRBV6-6 and TRBJ2-7; TRBD1 agrees at 7 bases. The J segment lost 6 bases and the V segment lost 3 bases, leaving 5 bases of the junction unmatched. The CDR3 totals 13 residues. The V gene's germline CDR1 is MNHNY and CDR2 SVGAGI (reference sequence). CDR3 bases: TGTGCCAGCAGTTATGACAGGGAACGCGAGCAGTACTTC. Residues: CASSYDREREQYF.

Details on this clone: Compared with germline, one end of the junction differs, possibly owing to a read error. The chain joins TRBV4-1 to TRBJ1-2; D is perhaps TRBD1 (5 bases). Germline V gene lookup returns CDR1 MGHRA and CDR2 YSYEKL. The CDR3 is made up of 14 amino acids. CDR3 in amino acids: CASSPFPDTGQQNF. In nucleotides, the CDR3 is TGCGCCAGCAGCCCCTTCCCGGACACAGGCCAGCAAAACTTC.

This chain joins TRBV4-1 and TRBJ1-2; no firm D call. CDR1 and CDR2 from the germline V gene are MGHRA and YSYEKL. The CDR3 loop spans 13 amino acids. The ends were cut back, 5 bases at V and 4 bases at J, with 11 bases in the middle. The CDR3 sequence is CASSTSLAYGYTF. CDR3 nucleotide sequence: TGCGCCAGCAGCACCTCCCTTGCCTATGGCTACACCTTC.

This clone has a handful of counts. The gene calls are TRBV6-5 and TRBJ1-2; 9 nucleotides agree with TRBD1. The CDR3 covers 12 residues. V was clipped by 6 bases and J by 4 bases; unmatched bases: 0. From germline, CDR1 is MNHEY and CDR2 SVGAGI. The CDR3 spells CASRGQGYGYTF. In DNA form, the CDR3 reads TGTGCCAGCAGGGGACAGGGCTATGGCTACACCTTC.

The chain carries TRBV6-2 or TRBV6-3 and TRBJ2-1, with a weak D call TRBD2 (6 bases). The V gene lost 5 bases and the J gene lost 0 bases, with 11 bases spanning the gap. CDR3 length: 15 residues. Germline V lookup: CDR1 MNHEY, CDR2 SVGEGT. The CDR3 nucleotides read TGTGCCAGCAGTGTGGGACTGAGCTCCTACAATGAGCAGTTCTTC. It yields the protein CASSVGLSSYNEQFF.